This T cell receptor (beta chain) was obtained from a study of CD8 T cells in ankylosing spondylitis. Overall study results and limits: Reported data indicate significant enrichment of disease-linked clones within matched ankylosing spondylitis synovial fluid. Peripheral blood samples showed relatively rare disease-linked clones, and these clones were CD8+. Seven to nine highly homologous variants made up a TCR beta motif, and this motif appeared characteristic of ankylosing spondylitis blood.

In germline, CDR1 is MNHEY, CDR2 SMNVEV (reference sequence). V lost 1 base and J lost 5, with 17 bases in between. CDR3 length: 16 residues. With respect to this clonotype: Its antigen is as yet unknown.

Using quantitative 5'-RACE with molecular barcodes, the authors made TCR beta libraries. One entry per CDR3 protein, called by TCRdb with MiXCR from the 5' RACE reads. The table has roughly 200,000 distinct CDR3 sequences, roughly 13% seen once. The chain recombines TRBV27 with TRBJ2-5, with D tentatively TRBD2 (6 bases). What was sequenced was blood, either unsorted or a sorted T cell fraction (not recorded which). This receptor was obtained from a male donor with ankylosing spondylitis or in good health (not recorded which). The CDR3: CASSLFYGGLGETQYF. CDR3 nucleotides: TGTGCCAGCAGTTTATTTTACGGGGGTTTGGGCGAGACCCAGTACTTC.